The 20 T cell receptor beta chains listed next were all sequenced from one sample in a study of blood T cell repertoires in COVID-19. The assay was immunoSEQ multiplex PCR, and TCRdb's table has in-frame clones only and misses some. This table holds about 20,000 clones, about 86% found once. Sequenced sample: peripheral blood. The receptors derive from a human donor in a cohort sampled during active COVID-19.

The sample holds a few counts of this clone. The chain couples TRBV19 to TRBJ1-4, with TRBD1 identical over 9 bases. The CDR3 runs 16 residues. The ends lost 3 bases at V and 2 bases at J; junction bases unmatched: 4. Germline-derived CDR1 and CDR2 are LNHDA and SQIVND (reference sequence). The CDR3: CASSMDRGITNEKLFF. In nucleotides, the CDR3 is TGTGCCAGTAGTATGGACAGGGGAATCACTAATGAAAAACTGTTTTTT.

The genes are TRBV5-1 and TRBJ2-1, with TRBD2 identical over 8 bases. The CDR3 has 13 amino acids. Germline V CDR1 and CDR2: SGHRS, YFSETQ. J lost 8 bases, V lost 4 bases, and 5 bases had no gene match. The CDR3, as DNA: TGCGCCAGCAGCGCCGGGAGGGCATATGAGCAGTTCTTC. Amino acids: CASSAGRAYEQFF.

Relative to its sample, this clone is large. J is TRBJ2-1 and V is TRBV7-9; 9 bases fit TRBD2. Trimming removed 4 bases from V and 6 bases from J; junction bases left unmatched: 16. The CDR3 runs 18 residues. CDR1 is SEHNR, CDR2 FQNEAQ, per germline (reference sequence). As DNA, the CDR3 is TGTGCCAGCAGCTCACCGCTCGGCGGGAGGGCGTTGTCCAATGAGCAGTTCTTC. As protein: CASSSPLGGRALSNEQFF.

The chain couples TRBV7-3 to TRBJ2-7; 10 bases agree with TRBD1. The CDR3 length is 15 residues. V shed 6 bases and J 2 bases; nucleotides not matched to a gene: 7. The germline gives CDR1 SGHTA, CDR2 FQGTGA. As DNA, the CDR3 is TGTGCCAGCAGTCAAAGCGGGACAGGGGCCTACGAGCAGTACTTC. Translation: CASSQSGTGAYEQYF.

V is TRBV7-2 and J is TRBJ2-1; 10 nucleotides line up with TRBD2. CDR1 is SGHTA and CDR2 is FQGNSA in the germline V gene. The CDR3 runs to 17 residues. Unmatched junction bases numbered 16, after V lost 5 bases and J lost 9 bases. Here the CDR3 reads CASSAPHGLAGASEQFF. DNA for the CDR3: TGTGCCAGCAGCGCGCCCCACGGGCTAGCGGGAGCCAGTGAGCAGTTCTTC.

The chain's CDR3 is CASSWTGLGETQYF. CDR3 sequence (DNA): TGCGCCAGCAGCTGGACAGGGTTAGGAGAGACCCAGTACTTC. The chain couples TRBV5-1 to TRBJ2-5; TRBD1 agrees at 8 bases. CDR1 and CDR2 from the germline V gene are SGHRS and YFSETQ. The CDR3 has 14 residues. Germline trimming cut 3 bases from V and 4 bases from J; bases unmatched to any gene: 5.

This clone was seen a few times. CDR3 region: CASGPEDEQYF. DNA for the CDR3: TGTGCCAGTGGTCCCGAGGACGAGCAGTACTTC. The chain is built from TRBV19 and TRBJ2-7; D remains ambiguous. V lost 8 bases and J 5 bases, leaving 10 bases between the germline ends. The CDR3 has 11 amino acids. Germline CDR1 is LNHDA and CDR2 is SQIVND (reference sequence).

This clone turned up a few times. The chain is built from TRBV4-1 and TRBJ2-4; 7 bases are a match to TRBD2. Germline CDR1 reads MGHRA; CDR2 reads YSYEKL. J was trimmed by 0 bases and V by 1 base; bases with no gene match: 15. This CDR3 comprises 20 residues. The CDR3 region has the DNA TGCGCCAGCAGCCAAGGGGCGGGAGTACGAACAGATAGAGCCAAAAACATTCAGTACTTC. Residues: CASSQGAGVRTDRAKNIQYF.

The rearrangement links TRBV7-9 to TRBJ2-6; 7 nucleotides match TRBD1. The ends lost 8 bases at V and 0 bases at J; junction bases unmatched: 7. Per the germline V gene, CDR1 is SEHNR and CDR2 is FQNEAQ (reference sequence). The CDR3 contains 16 residues. CDR3 region: CASDWDRNSGANVLTF. As DNA, the CDR3 is TGTGCCAGCGACTGGGACAGAAACTCTGGGGCCAACGTCCTGACTTTC.

This clone is a singleton in its sample. The chain combines TRBV6-4 with TRBJ2-1; TRBD2 matches 8 bases. V lost 3 bases, J lost 7 bases, and 11 bases stayed unmatched. The CDR3 is 16 residues long. Germline assignment: CDR1 MRHNA and CDR2 SNTAGT. CDR3 protein: CASSERGLAGRNEQFF. The CDR3 DNA is TGTGCCAGCAGTGAGAGGGGGTTAGCGGGACGGAATGAGCAGTTCTTC.

This clone showed up just once. This chain connects TRBV5-1 to TRBJ2-7; TRBD1 agrees at 11 bases. The J segment lost 3 bases and the V segment lost 3 bases, leaving 5 bases of the junction unmatched. The V gene's germline CDR1 is SGHRS and CDR2 YFSETQ. This CDR3 comprises 15 residues. This CDR3 is CASSSRGTGGYEQYF. CDR3 sequence (DNA): TGCGCCAGCAGCTCACGCGGGACAGGGGGCTACGAGCAGTACTTC.

This clone appeared a few times. The chain couples TRBV10-2 to TRBJ2-6; 7 bases line up with TRBD2. The CDR3 has 16 residues. After removal of 0 bases from V and 2 bases from J, the junction contained 1 base not matched to a gene. The V gene's germline CDR1 is WSHSY and CDR2 SAAADI. DNA of the CDR3: TGCGCCAGCAGTGAGTCTGGGGGGGCTGGGGCCAACGTCCTGACTTTC. It is translated as CASSESGGAGANVLTF.

The chain combines TRBV7-9 with TRBJ1-5; D call uncertain. Germline V CDR1 and CDR2: SEHNR, FQNEAQ (reference sequence). This CDR3 contains 14 residues. Trimming took 1 base from V and 3 from J, leaving 7 bases between them. The CDR3 reads CASSLGQINQPQHF. The CDR3 DNA follows: TGTGCCAGCAGCTTAGGCCAGATCAATCAGCCCCAGCATTTT.

This clone was picked up one time. The genes are TRBV4-1 and TRBJ2-1, with 11 bases identical to TRBD2. The germline CDR1 and CDR2 sequences are MGHRA and YSYEKL. The V and J ends lost 4 bases and 15 bases, in that order; junction bases with no gene match: 5. The CDR3 covers 12 residues. CDR3 DNA: TGCGCCAGCAGCCCAATAGCGGGAGGGGTGTTCTTC. Its protein product is CASSPIAGGVFF.

V is TRBV6-1 and J is TRBJ2-7; 10 bases map to TRBD1. The CDR3 length is 16 residues. Trimming took 1 base from V and 2 from J; bases not matched to a gene: 5. CDR1 MNHNS and CDR2 SASEGT come from the germline V gene. This chain's CDR3 is CASSEVIGQGAYEQYF. In nucleotides, the CDR3 is TGTGCCAGCAGTGAAGTAATAGGACAGGGGGCCTACGAGCAGTACTTC.

The chain couples TRBV19 to TRBJ2-1; maybe TRBD1 (5 bases). Germline CDR1 is LNHDA and CDR2 is SQIVND (reference sequence). The CDR3 has 13 residues. Trimming stripped 6 bases from V and 5 bases from J, with 11 bases between. The CDR3 spells CASRGLGDNEQFF. In DNA form, the CDR3 reads TGTGCCAGTAGGGGCCTAGGGGACAATGAGCAGTTCTTC.

This chain joins TRBV6-1 and TRBJ2-1, with a tentative D call TRBD1 (6 bases). The CDR3 length is 13 residues. CDR1 MNHNS and CDR2 SASEGT come from the germline V gene. Trimming took off 0 bases at V and 14 bases at J, with 14 bases between the two ends. The CDR3 sequence is CASSEAGGRGEFF. The CDR3 DNA follows: TGTGCCAGCAGTGAAGCTGGGGGCCGAGGTGAGTTCTTC.

The V and J genes are TRBV3-1 (or the pseudogene TRBV3-2) and TRBJ1-2; maybe TRBD1 (5 bases). This CDR3 comprises 15 residues. Trimming stripped 3 bases from V and 0 bases from J, with 11 bases between. Germline V gene lookup returns CDR1 LGHDT and CDR2 YNNKEL (reference sequence). CDR3 sequence (DNA): TGTGCCAGCAGCCACGCTGGCAGGGCTAACTATGGCTACACCTTC. Translation gives CASSHAGRANYGYTF.

The chain is built from TRBV5-1 and TRBJ2-1, with 14 bases identical to TRBD2. The CDR3 length is 23 residues. Trimming removed 2 bases from V and 1 base from J; junction bases left unmatched: 20. The germline CDR1 and CDR2 sequences are SGHRS and YFSETQ. The CDR3 reads CASSFTRSKGTSGSGISYNEQFF. The DNA for the CDR3 is TGCGCCAGCAGCTTTACCCGCTCAAAAGGGACTAGCGGGAGTGGGATTTCCTACAATGAGCAGTTCTTC. Variable domain in full (rest from reference TRBV5-1 and TRBJ2-1): KAGVTQTPRYLIKTRGQQVTLSCSPISGHRSVSWYQQTPGQGLQFLFEYFSETQRNKGNFPGRFSGRQFSNSRSEMNVSTLELGDSALYLCASSFTRSKGTSGSGISYNEQFFGPGTRLTVL.

This clone was counted between two and nine times. J is TRBJ1-4 and V is TRBV3-1 (or the pseudogene TRBV3-2); tentatively, D is TRBD1 (6 bases). Per the germline V gene, CDR1 is LGHDT and CDR2 is YNNKEL (reference sequence). The V gene lost 4 bases and the J gene lost 7 bases, with 13 bases spanning the gap. The CDR3 loop spans 14 amino acids. The CDR3 here is CASSLREGGEKLFF. Here the CDR3 DNA reads TGTGCCAGCAGCCTCAGGGAAGGGGGTGAAAAACTGTTTTTT.